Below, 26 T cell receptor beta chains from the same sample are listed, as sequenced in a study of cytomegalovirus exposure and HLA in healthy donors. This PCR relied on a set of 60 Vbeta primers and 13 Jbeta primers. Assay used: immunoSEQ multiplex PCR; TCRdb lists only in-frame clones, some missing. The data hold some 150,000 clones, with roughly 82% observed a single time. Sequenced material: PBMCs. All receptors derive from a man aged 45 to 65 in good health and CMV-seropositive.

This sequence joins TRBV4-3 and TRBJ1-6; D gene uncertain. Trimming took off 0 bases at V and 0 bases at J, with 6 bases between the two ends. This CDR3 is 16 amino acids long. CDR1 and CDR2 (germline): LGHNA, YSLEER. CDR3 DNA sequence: TGCGCCAGCAGCCAAGATGTGAGCTCCTATAATTCACCCCTCCACTTT. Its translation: CASSQDVSSYNSPLHF.

The CDR3 region is CASSVPDGGYGYTF. The CDR3 nucleotides read TGTGCCAGCAGTGTTCCAGACGGGGGATATGGCTACACCTTC. The chain is built from TRBV28 and TRBJ1-2, with D possibly being TRBD1 (5 bases). Trimming took off 5 bases at V and 5 bases at J, with 15 bases between the two ends. There are 14 residues in the CDR3. CDR1 MDHEN and CDR2 SYDVKM come from the germline V gene.

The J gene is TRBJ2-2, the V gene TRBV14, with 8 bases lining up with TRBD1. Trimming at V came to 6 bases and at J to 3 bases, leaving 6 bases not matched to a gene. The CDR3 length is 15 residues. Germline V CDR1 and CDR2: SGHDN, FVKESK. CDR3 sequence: CASSAGTGYTGELFF. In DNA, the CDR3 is TGTGCCAGCAGTGCCGGGACAGGATACACCGGGGAGCTGTTTTTT.

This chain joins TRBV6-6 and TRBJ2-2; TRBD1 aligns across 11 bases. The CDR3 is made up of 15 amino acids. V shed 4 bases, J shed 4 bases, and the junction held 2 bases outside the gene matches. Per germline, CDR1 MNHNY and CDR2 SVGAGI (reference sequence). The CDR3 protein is CASSSGTGGTGELFF. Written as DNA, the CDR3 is TGTGCCAGCAGTTCCGGGACAGGGGGCACCGGGGAGCTGTTTTTT.

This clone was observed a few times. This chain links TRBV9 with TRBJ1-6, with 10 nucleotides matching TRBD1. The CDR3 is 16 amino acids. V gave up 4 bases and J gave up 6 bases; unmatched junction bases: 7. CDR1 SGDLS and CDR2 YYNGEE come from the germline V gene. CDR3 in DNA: TGTGCCAGCAGCCCAAGACAGGGGGCTATTAATTCACCCCTCCACTTT. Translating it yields CASSPRQGAINSPLHF.

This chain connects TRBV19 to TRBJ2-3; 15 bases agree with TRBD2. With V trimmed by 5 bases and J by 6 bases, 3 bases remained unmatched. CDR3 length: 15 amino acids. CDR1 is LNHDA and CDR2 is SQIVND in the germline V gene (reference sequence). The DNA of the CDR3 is TGTGCCAGTAGTGTCGGACTAGCGGGAGGGGATACGCAGTATTTT. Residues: CASSVGLAGGDTQYF.

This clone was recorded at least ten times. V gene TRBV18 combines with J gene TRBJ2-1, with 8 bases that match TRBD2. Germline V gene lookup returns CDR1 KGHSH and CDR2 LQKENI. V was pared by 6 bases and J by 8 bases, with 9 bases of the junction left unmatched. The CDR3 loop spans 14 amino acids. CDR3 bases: TGTGCCAGCTCGAAGGGACTAGAGGGGTATGAGCAGTTCTTC. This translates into CASSKGLEGYEQFF.

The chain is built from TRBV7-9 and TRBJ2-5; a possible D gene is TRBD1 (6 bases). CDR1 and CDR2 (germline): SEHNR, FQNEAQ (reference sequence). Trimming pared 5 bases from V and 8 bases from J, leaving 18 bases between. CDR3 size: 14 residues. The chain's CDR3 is CASSPRTAAPTQYF. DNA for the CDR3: TGTGCCAGCAGCCCCCGGACAGCTGCCCCTACCCAGTACTTC.

This CDR3 reads CASRRETTAYGYTF. The CDR3 DNA reads TGTGCCAGCAGGCGGGAGACGACGGCCTATGGCTACACCTTC. This chain joins TRBV2 and TRBJ1-2; D gene ambiguous. Germline CDR1 reads SNHLY; CDR2 reads FYNNEI. The CDR3 runs to 14 residues. V was cut by 6 bases and J by 4 bases, with 15 bases left in between.

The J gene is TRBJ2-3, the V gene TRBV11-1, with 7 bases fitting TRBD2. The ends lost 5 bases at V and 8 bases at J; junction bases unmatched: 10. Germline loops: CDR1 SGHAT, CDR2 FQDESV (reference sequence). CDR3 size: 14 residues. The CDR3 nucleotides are TGTGCCAGCAGCCCTCAGACTAGCTCCGCTACGCAGTATTTT. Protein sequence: CASSPQTSSATQYF.

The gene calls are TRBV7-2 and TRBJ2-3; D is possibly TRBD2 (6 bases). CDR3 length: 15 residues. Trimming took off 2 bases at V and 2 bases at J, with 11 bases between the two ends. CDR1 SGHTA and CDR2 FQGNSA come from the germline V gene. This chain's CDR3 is CASSLILAITDTQYF. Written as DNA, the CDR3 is TGTGCCAGCAGCTTAATACTAGCTATCACAGATACGCAGTATTTT.

CDR3 sequence: CASSIDLGPGGFTEAFF. The DNA of the CDR3 is TGTGCCAGTAGTATAGATCTAGGCCCCGGCGGATTCACTGAAGCTTTCTTT. The V gene is TRBV19, the J gene TRBJ1-1; D is unresolved. CDR3 size: 17 residues. V shed 0 bases and J shed 4 bases, with 18 bases lying between them. Looked up from germline, CDR1 is LNHDA and CDR2 is SQIVND (reference sequence).

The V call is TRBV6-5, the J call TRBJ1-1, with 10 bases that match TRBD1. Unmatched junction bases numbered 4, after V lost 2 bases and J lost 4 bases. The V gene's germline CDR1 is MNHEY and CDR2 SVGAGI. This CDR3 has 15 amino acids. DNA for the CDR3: TGTGCCAGCAGTTACCGGGACAGGGGAGGCACTGAAGCTTTCTTT. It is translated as CASSYRDRGGTEAFF.

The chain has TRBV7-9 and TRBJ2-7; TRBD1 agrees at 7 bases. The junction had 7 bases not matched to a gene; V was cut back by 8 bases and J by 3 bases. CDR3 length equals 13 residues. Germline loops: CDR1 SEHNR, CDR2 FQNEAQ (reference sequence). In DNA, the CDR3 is TGTGCCAGCGGCCAGGGACAGCTCTACGAGCAGTACTTC. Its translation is CASGQGQLYEQYF.

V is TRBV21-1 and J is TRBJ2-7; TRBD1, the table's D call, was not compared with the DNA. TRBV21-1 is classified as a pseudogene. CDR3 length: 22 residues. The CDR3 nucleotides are TGTGCCAGCAGCAGAACAATACCCCCCAGGGAGCGGCGGGACAGGGCCTCCTACGAGCAGTACTTC. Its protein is CASSRTIPPRERRDRASYEQYF.

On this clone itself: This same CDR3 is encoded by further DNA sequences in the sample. In DNA form, the CDR3 reads TGTGCCAGCAGCTCAACAGGAGGGGAGCAGTTCTTC. Its protein product is CASSSTGGEQFF. The chain couples TRBV7-3 to TRBJ2-1; the D gene is possibly TRBD2 (6 bases). The germline V gene encodes CDR1 SGHTA and CDR2 FQGTGA. V was cut by 4 bases and J by 10 bases, with 11 bases left in between. This CDR3 region has 12 residues.

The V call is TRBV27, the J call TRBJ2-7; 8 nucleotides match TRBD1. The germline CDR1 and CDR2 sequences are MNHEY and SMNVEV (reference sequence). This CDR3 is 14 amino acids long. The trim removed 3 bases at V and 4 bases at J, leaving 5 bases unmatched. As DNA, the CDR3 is TGTGCCAGCAGTTTCTCGACAGGGGTGTACGAGCAGTACTTC. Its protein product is CASSFSTGVYEQYF.

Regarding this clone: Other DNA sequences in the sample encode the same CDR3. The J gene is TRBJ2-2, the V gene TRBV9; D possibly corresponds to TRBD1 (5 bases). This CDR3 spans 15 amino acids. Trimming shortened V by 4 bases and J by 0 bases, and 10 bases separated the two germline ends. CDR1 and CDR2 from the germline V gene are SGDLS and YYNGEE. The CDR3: CASSPSGTNTGELFF. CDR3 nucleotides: TGTGCCAGCAGCCCTTCAGGGACGAACACCGGGGAGCTGTTTTTT.

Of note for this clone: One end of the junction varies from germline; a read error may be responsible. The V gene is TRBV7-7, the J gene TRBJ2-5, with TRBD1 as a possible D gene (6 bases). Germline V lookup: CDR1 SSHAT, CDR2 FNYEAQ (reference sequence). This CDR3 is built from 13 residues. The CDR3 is CASSTSGEETQYF. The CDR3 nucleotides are TGTGCTAGCAGCACATCAGGGGAAGAGACCCAGTACTTC.

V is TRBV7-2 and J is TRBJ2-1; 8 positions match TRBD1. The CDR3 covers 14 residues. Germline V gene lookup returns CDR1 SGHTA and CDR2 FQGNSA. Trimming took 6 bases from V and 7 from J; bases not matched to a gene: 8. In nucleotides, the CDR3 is TGTGCCAGCAGTCTAGACCGACAGGGGAATGAGCAGTTCTTC. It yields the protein CASSLDRQGNEQFF. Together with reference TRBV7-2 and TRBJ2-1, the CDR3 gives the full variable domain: GAGVSQSPSNKVTEKGKDVELRCDPISGHTALYWYRQSLGQGLEFLIYFQGNSAPDKSGLPSDRFSAERTGGSVSTLTIQRTQQEDSAVYLCASSLDRQGNEQFFGPGTRLTVL.

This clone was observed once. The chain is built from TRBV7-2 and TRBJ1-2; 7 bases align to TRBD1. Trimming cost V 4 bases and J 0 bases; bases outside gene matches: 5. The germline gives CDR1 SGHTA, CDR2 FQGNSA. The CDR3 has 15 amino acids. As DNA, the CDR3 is TGTGCCAGCAGCTCAGGGGGTGAATCTAACTATGGCTACACCTTC. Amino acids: CASSSGGESNYGYTF.

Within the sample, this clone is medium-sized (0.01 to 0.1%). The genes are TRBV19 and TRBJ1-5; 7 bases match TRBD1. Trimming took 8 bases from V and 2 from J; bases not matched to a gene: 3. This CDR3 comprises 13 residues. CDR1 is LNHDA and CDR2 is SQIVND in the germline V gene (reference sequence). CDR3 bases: TGTGCCAGTGACAGGGTTGGCAATCAGCCCCAGCATTTT. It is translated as CASDRVGNQPQHF.

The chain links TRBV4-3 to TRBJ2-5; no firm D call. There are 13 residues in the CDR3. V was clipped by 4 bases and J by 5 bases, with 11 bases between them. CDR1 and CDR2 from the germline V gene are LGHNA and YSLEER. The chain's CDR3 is CASSRAKQETQYF. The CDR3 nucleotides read TGCGCCAGCAGCCGCGCCAAACAGGAGACCCAGTACTTC.

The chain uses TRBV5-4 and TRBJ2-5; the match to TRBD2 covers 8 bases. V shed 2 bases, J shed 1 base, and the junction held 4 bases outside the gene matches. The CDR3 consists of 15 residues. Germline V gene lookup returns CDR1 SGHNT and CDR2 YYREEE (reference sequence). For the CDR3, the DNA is TGTGCCAGCAGCTTAGCTAGCGGGTCCCAAGAGACCCAGTACTTC. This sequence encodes CASSLASGSQETQYF.

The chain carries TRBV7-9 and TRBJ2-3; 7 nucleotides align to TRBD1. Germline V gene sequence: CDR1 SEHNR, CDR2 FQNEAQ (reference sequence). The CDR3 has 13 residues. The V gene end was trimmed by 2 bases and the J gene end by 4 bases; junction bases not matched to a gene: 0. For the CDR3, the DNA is TGTGCCAGCAGCTTACAGGGGGCAGATACGCAGTATTTT. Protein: CASSLQGADTQYF.

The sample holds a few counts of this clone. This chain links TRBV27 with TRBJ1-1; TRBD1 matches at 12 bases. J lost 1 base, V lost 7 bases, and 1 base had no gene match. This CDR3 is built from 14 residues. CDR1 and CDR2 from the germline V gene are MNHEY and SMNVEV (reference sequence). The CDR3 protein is CASKGQGANTEAFF. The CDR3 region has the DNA TGTGCCAGCAAGGGACAGGGGGCGAACACTGAAGCTTTCTTT.